This record concerns one T cell receptor beta chain sequence. Its antigen is not identified. MiXCR was run by TCRdb on the 5' RACE reads, yielding one entry per CDR3 protein. The sample consists of about 470,000 distinct CDR3 sequences, approximately 24% of them appearing once. This specimen comes from a study of identical twins. Study results and limitations: Excess sharing between twins was weaker in beta out-of-frame sequences. Models underestimated out-of-frame TCR alpha sharing in monozygotic twins.

The V end was cut by 6 bases, the J end by 1 base, with 12 bases between. The CDR3 totals 14 residues. Germline V CDR1 and CDR2: MNHNS, SASEGT. Healthy Caucasians alone served as donors. The same data also went into a second study, on T cells expressing NK-cell markers. That study reports: More than 5 donors carried dominant NKG2C+ clonotypes that made up roughly 1.0-8% of their CD8+ T cells.

The clonotype comes from a woman between 18 and 30 years old in good health. The rearrangement uses TRBV6-1 and TRBJ2-5; D call uncertain. Sequenced sample: CD4+ T cells sorted from blood. The CDR3 reads CASSPSMSQETQYF. The DNA of the CDR3 is TGTGCCAGCAGCCCCTCGATGAGCCAAGAGACCCAGTACTTC.